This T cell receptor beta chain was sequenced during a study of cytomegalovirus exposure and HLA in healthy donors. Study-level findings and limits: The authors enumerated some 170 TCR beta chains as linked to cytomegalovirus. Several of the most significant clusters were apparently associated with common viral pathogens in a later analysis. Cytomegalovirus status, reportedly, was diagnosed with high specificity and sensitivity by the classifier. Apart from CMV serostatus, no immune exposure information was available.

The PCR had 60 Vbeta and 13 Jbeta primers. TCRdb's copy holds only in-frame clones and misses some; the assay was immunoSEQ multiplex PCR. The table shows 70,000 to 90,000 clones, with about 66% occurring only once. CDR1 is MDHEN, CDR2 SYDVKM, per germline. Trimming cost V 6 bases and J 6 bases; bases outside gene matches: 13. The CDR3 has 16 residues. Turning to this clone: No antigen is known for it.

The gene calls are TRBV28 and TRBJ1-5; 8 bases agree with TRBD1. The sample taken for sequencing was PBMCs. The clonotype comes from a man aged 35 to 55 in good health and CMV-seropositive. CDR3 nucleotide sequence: TGTGCCAGCAGCCTAGACAGGGGCCCGTTGAGTCAGCCCCAGCATTTT. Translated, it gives CASSLDRGPLSQPQHF.